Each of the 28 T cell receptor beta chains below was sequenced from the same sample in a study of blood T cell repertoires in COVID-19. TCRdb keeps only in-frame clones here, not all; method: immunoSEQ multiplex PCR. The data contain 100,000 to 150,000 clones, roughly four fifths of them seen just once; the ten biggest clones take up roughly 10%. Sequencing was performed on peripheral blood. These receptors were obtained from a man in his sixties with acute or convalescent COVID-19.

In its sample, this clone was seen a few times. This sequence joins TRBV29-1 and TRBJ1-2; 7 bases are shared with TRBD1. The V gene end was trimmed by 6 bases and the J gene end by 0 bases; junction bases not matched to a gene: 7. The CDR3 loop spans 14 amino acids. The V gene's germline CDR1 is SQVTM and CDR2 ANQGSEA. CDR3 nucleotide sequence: TGCAGCGTAGCCAGGGACAGTTCTAACTATGGCTACACCTTC. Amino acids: CSVARDSSNYGYTF.

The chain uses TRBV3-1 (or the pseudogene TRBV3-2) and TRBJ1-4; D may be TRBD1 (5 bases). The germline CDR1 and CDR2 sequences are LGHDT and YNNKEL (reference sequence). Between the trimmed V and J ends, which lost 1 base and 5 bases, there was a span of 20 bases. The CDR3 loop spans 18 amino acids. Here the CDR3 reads CASSQASTGGRTNEKLFF. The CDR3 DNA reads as TGTGCCAGCAGCCAAGCTAGTACGGGGGGACGGACAAATGAAAAACTGTTTTTT.

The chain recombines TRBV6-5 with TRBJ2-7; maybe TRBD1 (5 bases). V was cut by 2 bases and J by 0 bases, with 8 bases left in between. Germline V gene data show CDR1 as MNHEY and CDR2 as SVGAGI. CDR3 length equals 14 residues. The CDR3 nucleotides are TGTGCCAGCAGTTACGGTGGGGCCTCCTACGAGCAGTACTTC. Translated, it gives CASSYGGASYEQYF.

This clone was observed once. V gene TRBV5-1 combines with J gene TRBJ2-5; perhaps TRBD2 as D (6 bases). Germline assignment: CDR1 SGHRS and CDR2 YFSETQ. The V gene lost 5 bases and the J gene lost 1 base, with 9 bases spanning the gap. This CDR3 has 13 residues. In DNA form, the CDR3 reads TGCGCCAGCAGGGGGGGAGCCCAAGAGACCCAGTACTTC. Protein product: CASRGGAQETQYF.

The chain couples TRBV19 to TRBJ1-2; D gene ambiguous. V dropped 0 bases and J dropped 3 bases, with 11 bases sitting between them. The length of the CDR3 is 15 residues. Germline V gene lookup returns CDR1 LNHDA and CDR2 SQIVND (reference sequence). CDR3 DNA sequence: TGTGCCAGTAGTATAGATCGGAGGAGTTACTATGGCTACACCTTC. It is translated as CASSIDRRSYYGYTF.

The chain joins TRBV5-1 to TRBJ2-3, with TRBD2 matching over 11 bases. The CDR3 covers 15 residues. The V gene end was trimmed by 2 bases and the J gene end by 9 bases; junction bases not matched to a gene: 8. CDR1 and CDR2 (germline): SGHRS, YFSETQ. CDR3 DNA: TGCGCCAGCAGCTTCCTAGCGGGAGGCCCCCCCACGCAGTATTTT. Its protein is CASSFLAGGPPTQYF.

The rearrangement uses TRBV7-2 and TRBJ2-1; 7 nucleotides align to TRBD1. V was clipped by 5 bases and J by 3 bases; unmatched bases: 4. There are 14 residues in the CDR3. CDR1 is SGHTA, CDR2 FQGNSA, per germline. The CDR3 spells CASSIQGLYNEQFF. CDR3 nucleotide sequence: TGTGCCAGCAGCATACAGGGGCTCTACAATGAGCAGTTCTTC.

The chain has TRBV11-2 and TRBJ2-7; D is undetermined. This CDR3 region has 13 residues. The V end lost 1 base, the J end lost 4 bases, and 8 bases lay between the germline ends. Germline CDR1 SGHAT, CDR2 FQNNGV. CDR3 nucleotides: TGTGCCAGCAGCTTAGGTTCGGGTTACGAGCAGTACTTC. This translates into CASSLGSGYEQYF.

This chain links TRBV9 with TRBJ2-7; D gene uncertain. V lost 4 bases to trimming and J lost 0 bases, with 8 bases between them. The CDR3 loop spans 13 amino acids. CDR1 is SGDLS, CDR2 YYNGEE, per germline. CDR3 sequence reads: CASSPRSSYEQYF. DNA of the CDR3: TGTGCCAGCAGCCCGCGATCCTCCTACGAGCAGTACTTC.

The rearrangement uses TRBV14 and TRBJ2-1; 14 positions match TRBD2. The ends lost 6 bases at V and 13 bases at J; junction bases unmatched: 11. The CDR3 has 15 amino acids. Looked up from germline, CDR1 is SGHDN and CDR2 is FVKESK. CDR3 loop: CASRGTGTSGGSQFF. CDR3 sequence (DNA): TGTGCCAGCAGGGGTACCGGGACTAGCGGGGGCTCTCAGTTCTTC.

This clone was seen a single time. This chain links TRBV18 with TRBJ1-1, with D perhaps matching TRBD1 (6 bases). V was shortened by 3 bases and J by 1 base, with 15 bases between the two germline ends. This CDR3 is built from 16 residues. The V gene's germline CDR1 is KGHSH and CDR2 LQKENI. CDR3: CASSPRGRRENTEAFF. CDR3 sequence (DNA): TGTGCCAGCTCACCGCGGGGGCGTAGGGAGAACACTGAAGCTTTCTTT.

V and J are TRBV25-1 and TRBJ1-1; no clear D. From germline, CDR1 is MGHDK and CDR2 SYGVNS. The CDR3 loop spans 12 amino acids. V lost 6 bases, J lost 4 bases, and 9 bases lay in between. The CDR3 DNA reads TGTGCCAGCAGGCGGGATGGCACTGAAGCTTTCTTT. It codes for CASRRDGTEAFF.

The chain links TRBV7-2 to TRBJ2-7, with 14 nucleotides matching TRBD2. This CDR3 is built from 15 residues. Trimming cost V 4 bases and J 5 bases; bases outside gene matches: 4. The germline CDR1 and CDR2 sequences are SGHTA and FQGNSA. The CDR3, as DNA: TGTGCCAGCAGCTGGGGACTAGCGGGAGTAAACGAGCAGTACTTC. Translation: CASSWGLAGVNEQYF.

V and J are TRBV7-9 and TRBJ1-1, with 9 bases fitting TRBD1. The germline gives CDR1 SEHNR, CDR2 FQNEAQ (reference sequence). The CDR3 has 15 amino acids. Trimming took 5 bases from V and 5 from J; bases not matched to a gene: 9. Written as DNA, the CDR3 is TGTGCCAGCAGCCCCCTAGGGACAGGGCGTACTGAAGCTTTCTTT. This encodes CASSPLGTGRTEAFF.

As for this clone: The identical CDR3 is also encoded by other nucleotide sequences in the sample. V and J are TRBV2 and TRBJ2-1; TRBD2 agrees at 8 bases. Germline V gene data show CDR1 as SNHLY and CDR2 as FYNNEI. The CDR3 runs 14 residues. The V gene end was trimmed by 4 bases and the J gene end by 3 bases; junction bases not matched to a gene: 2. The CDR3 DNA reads TGTGCCAGCAGTGGTAGCGGGAACTACAATGAGCAGTTCTTC. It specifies CASSGSGNYNEQFF.

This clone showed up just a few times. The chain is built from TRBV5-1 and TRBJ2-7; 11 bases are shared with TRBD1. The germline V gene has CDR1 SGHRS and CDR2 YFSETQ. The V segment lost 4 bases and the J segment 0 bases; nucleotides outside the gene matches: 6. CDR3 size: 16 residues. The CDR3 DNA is TGCGCCAGCAGCGAGACCGGGACAGGGGGCTCCTACGAGCAGTACTTC. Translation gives CASSETGTGGSYEQYF.

The CDR3 loop reads CASSPLGTGGEQYF. CDR3 nucleotide sequence: TGTGCCAGCTCACCACTAGGGACAGGGGGAGAGCAGTACTTC. The genes are TRBV18 and TRBJ2-7; 11 positions agree with TRBD1. The CDR3 covers 14 residues. Germline assignment: CDR1 KGHSH and CDR2 LQKENI. V was clipped by 1 base and J by 7 bases; unmatched bases: 3.

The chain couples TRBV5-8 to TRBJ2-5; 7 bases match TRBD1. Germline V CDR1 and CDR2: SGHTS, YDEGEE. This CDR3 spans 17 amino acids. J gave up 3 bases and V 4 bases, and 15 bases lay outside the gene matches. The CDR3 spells CASSPLRGRLGEETQYF. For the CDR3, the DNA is TGTGCCAGCAGCCCCCTAAGGGGGCGCCTAGGGGAAGAGACCCAGTACTTC.

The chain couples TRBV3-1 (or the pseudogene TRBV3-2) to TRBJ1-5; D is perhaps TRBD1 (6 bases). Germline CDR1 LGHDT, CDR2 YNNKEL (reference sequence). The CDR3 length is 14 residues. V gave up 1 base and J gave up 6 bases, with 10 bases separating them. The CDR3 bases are TGTGCCAGCAGCCAAGGAGGGGGTGGTCAGCCCCAGCATTTT. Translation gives CASSQGGGGQPQHF.

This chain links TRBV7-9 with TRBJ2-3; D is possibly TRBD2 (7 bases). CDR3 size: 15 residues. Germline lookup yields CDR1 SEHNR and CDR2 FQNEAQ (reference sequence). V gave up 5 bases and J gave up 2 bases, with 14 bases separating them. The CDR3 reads CASSLMGGPTDTQYF. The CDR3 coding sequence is TGTGCCAGCAGCCTGATGGGGGGGCCCACAGATACGCAGTATTTT.

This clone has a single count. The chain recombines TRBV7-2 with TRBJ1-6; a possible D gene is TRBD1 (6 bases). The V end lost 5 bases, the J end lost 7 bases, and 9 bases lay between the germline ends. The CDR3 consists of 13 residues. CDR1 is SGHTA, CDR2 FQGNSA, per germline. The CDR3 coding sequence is TGTGCCAGCAGCCAAGACAGGAATTCACCCCTCCACTTT. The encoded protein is CASSQDRNSPLHF.

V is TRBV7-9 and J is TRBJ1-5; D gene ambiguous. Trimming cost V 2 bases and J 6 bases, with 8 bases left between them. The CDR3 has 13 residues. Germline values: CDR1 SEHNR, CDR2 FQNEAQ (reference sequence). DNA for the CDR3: TGTGCCAGCAGCTTAACCGCGGTTCAGCCCCAGCATTTT. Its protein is CASSLTAVQPQHF. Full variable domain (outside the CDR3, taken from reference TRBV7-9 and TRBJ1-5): DTGVSQNPRHKITKRGQNVTFRCDPISEHNRLYWYRQTLGQGPEFLTYFQNEAQLEKSRLLSDRFSAERPKGSFSTLEIQRTEQGDSAMYLCASSLTAVQPQHFGDGTRLSIL.

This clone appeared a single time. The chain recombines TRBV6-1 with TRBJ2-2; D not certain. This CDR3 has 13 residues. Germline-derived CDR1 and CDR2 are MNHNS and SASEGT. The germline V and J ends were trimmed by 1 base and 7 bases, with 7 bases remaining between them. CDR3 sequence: CASSEGRVGELFF. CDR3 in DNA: TGTGCCAGCAGTGAAGGAAGAGTCGGGGAGCTGTTTTTT.

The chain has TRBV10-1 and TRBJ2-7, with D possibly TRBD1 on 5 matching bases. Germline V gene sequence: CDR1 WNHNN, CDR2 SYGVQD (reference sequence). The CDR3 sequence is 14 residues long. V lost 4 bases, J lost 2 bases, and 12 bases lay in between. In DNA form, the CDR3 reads TGCGCCAGCAGTGGACAGCAAGGGCCCTACGAGCAGTACTTC. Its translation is CASSGQQGPYEQYF.

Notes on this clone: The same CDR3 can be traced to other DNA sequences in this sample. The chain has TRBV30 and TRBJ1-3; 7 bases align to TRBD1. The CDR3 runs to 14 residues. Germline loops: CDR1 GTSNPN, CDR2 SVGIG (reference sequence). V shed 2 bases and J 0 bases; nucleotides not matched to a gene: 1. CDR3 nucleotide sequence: TGTGCCTGGAGTCCAGGGGGCTCTGGAAACACCATATATTTT. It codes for CAWSPGGSGNTIYF.

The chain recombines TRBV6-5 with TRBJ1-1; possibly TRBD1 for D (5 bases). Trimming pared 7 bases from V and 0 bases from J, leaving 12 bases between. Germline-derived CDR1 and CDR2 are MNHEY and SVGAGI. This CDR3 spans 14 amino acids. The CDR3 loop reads CASIWGVVNTEAFF. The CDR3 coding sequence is TGTGCCAGCATTTGGGGGGTCGTGAACACTGAAGCTTTCTTT.

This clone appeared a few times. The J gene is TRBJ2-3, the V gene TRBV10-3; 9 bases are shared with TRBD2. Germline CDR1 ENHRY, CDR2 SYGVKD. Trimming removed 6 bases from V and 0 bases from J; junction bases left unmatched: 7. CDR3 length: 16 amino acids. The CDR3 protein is CAISRLAETSTDTQYF. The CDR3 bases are TGTGCCATCAGCCGACTAGCGGAAACTAGCACAGATACGCAGTATTTT.

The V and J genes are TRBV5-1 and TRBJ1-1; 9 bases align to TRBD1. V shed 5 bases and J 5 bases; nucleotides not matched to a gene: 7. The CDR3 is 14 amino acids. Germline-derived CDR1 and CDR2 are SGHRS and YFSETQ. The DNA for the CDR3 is TGCGCCAGCAGTTCCGGGACAGGGAGGACTGAAGCTTTCTTT. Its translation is CASSSGTGRTEAFF.